This entry concerns a single TCR beta chain. This clonotype showed up just a few times. Its antigen has not been determined. No quality values exist for individual bases; no much larger clone is one base distant. This specimen comes from a study of T-cell reconstitution after alpha-beta-depleted transplantation in children listed by TCRdb under 2016. For the study in its entirety: T-cell immune reconstitution after TCRalphabeta/CD19-depleted allogeneic hematopoietic cell transplantation in children was quantitatively tracked in the study by means of TCR repertoire profiling.

Library method: PCR. Instrument on record: Illumina HiSeq 2500. To normalize quantification of the TCRbeta repertoire, the TCR libraries were built with molecular barcoding that relied on unique molecular identifiers. TCRdb applied fastp at Q25 and MiXCR to the public reads, then kept only in-frame beta chains. Rows with a matching CDR3 protein are joined into one entry that keeps the most common DNA and genes. The sample profile shows roughly 500,000 distinct CDR3 sequences; approximately 20% of them were found once. 2.5% to 3.5% of the sample is held by the ten biggest clonotypes. Spanning cysteine to phenylalanine, the CDR3 consists of 17 amino acids. The read is trimmed to its CDR3 DNA, 51 bases read in frame from base 1. V sheds 2 bases and J sheds 4 bases, leaving 20 bases between their ends. The germline V gene (reference sequence) provides CDR1 SEHNR and CDR2 FQNEAQ.

This receptor was identified in a human donor who donated a stem cell graft to a child with acute lymphoblastic leukemia. Specimen: PBMCs from the stem cell graft donor, collected from the stem cell graft. The rearranged chain carries TRBV7-9 and TRBJ1-1; matching of 5 bases hints at TRBD1 as the D gene. In nucleotide form, the sequence is TGTGCCAGCAGCTTAAGATTGGCTCAGGGTCGGGTCACTGAAGCTTTCTTT. Its protein product is CASSLRLAQGRVTEAFF. Reference TRBV7-9 and TRBJ1-1 proteins supply the regions before and after the CDR3; the full variable domain is: DTGVSQNPRHKITKRGQNVTFRCDPISEHNRLYWYRQTLGQGPEFLTYFQNEAQLEKSRLLSDRFSAERPKGSFSTLEIQRTEQGDSAMYLCASSLRLAQGRVTEAFFGQGTRLTVV.